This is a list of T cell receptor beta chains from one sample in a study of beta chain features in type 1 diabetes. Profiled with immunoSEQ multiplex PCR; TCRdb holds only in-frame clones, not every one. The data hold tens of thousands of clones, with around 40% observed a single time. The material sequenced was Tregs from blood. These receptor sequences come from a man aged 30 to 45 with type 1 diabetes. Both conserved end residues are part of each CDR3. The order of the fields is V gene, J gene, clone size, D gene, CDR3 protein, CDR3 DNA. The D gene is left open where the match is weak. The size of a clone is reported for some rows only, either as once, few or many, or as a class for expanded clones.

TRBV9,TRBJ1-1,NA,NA,CASSVAGGNTEAFF,TGTGCCAGCAGCGTAGCGGGGGGCAATACTGAAGCTTTCTTT
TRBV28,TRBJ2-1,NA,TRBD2,CASSSAGVGNEQFF,TGTGCCAGCAGTTCAGCGGGAGTCGGTAATGAGCAGTTCTTC
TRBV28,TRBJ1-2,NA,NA,CASCSGGGYGYTF,TGTGCCAGCTGTAGTGGGGGCGGCTATGGCTACACCTTC
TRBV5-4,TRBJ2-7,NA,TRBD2,CASSLGSAGGNEQYF,TGTGCCAGCAGCTTGGGATCTGCGGGGGGCAACGAGCAGTACTTC
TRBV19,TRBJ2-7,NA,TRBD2,CASSSMRGLAGTSSYEQYF,TGTGCCAGTAGTAGTATGCGGGGACTAGCGGGGACAAGCTCCTACGAGCAGTACTTC
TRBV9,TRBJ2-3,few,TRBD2,CASSVGSGTMADTQYF,TGTGCCAGCAGCGTAGGGAGCGGGACGATGGCAGATACGCAGTATTTT
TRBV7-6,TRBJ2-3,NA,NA,CASSLAINEDTQYF,TGTGCCAGCAGCTTAGCGATTAATGAGGATACGCAGTATTTT
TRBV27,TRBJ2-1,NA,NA,CASSLRRITYNEQFF,TGTGCCAGCAGTTTAAGGCGGATTACCTACAATGAGCAGTTCTTC
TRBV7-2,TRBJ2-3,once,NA,CASSLGVTDTQYF,TGTGCCAGCAGCTTAGGCGTCACAGATACGCAGTATTTT
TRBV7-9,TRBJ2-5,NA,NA,CASSLYETQYF,TGTGCCAGCAGCTTGTATGAGACCCAGTACTTC
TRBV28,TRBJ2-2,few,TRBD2,CAGSTSGTANTGELFF,TGTGCCGGCTCGACTAGCGGGACCGCGAACACCGGGGAGCTGTTTTTT
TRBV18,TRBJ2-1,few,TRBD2,CASSHLTSGPSYEQFF,TGTGCCAGCTCACATTTGACTAGCGGTCCTTCTTATGAGCAGTTCTTC
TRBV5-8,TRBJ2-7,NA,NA,CASSPGQRGGEQYF,TGTGCCAGCAGCCCTGGACAGAGGGGCGGCGAGCAGTACTTC
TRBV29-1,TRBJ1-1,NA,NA,CSVRTTADTEAFF,TGCAGCGTGCGAACCACAGCTGACACTGAAGCTTTCTTT
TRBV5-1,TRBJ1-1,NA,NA,CASSLVIKGGQTPNTEAFF,TGCGCCAGCAGCTTGGTCATTAAGGGTGGACAAACCCCGAACACTGAAGCTTTCTTT
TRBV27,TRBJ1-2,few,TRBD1,CASSSDRVDGYTF,TGTGCCAGCAGTTCGGACAGGGTTGATGGCTACACCTTC
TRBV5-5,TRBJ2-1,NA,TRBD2,CASSRSSGMENEQFF,TGTGCCAGCAGCAGAAGTAGCGGGATGGAGAATGAGCAGTTCTTC
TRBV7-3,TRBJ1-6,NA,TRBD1,CASSLRQGESPLHF,TGTGCCAGCAGCTTGCGACAGGGGGAGTCACCCCTCCACTTT
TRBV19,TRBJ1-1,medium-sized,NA,CASSIGAGTEAFF,TGTGCCAGTAGTATAGGAGCGGGCACTGAAGCTTTCTTT
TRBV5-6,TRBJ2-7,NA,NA,CASSLILAGEQYF,TGTGCCAGCAGCTTGATCCTAGCTGGGGAGCAGTACTTC
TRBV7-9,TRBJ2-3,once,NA,CASSTRGGSQDTQYF,TGTGCCAGCAGCACGAGAGGGGGTTCGCAAGATACGCAGTATTTT
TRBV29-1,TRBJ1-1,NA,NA,CSATPLQVLAEAFF,TGCAGCGCTACCCCATTACAGGTCTTGGCTGAAGCTTTCTTT
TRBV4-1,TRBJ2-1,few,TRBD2,CASSQGSGRYNEQFF,TGCGCCAGCAGCCAAGGGAGCGGGAGATACAATGAGCAGTTCTTC
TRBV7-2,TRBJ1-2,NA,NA,CASSHTVNYGYTF,TGTGCCAGCAGCCACACAGTAAACTATGGCTACACCTTC
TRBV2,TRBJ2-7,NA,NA,CASSVQTIYEQYF,TGTGCCAGCAGTGTACAGACAATTTACGAGCAGTACTTC
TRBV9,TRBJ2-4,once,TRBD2,CASSVAGSGRKKTKNIQYF,TGTGCCAGCAGCGTAGCGGGTAGCGGGAGGAAGAAGACCAAAAACATTCAGTACTTC
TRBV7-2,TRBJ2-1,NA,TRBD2,CASSLVILAEPREQFF,TGTGCCAGCAGCTTAGTCATCCTAGCGGAGCCACGTGAGCAGTTCTTC
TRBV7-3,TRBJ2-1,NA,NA,CASTKAGNDYNEQFF,TGTGCCAGCACAAAAGCGGGTAACGATTACAATGAGCAGTTCTTC
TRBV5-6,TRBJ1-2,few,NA,CASSLGPRQEITF,TGTGCCAGCAGCTTGGGGCCAAGACAGGAGATCACCTTC
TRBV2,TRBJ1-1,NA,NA,CASSEGTAQTEAFF,TGTGCCAGCAGTGAAGGTACTGCTCAAACTGAAGCTTTCTTT
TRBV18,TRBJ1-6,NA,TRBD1,CASSKGQNNSPLHF,TGTGCCAGCTCGAAGGGACAGAACAATTCACCCCTCCACTTT
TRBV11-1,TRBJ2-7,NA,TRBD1,CASSFGTGNYEQYF,TGTGCCAGCAGCTTCGGGACAGGGAACTACGAGCAGTACTTC
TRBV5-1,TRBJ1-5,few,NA,CASSPGPSQDNQPQHF,TGCGCCAGCAGCCCCGGACCCTCACAGGACAATCAGCCCCAGCATTTT